This TCR beta chain was documented in a study of T-cell reconstitution after alpha-beta-depleted transplantation in children (TCRdb year 2016). Study-wide context: Using TCR repertoire profiling, the study followed T-cell immune reconstitution in a quantitative way in children after TCRalphabeta/CD19-depleted allogeneic hematopoietic cell transplantation.

The method behind the library was PCR. The listed sequencing device is Illumina HiSeq 2500. To normalize quantification of the TCRbeta repertoire, the TCR libraries were built with molecular barcoding that relied on unique molecular identifiers. TCRdb itself trimmed the public reads at Q25 with fastp, ran MiXCR and retained productive beta chains. Under each unique CDR3 protein, matching rows form one entry showing the most common genes and DNA. Across this sample there are approximately 400,000 distinct CDR3 sequences, with about 11% seen only once. Approximately 5% of the sample is in the top ten clones. As to this clonotype: This receptor's antigen is unknown. Per-base qualities were not stored, and no clone one base away is much larger.

The CDR3 holds 11 amino acids from the cysteine to the phenylalanine. The kept DNA is CDR3 alone, 33 bases in frame from the first base. According to the germline V gene (reference sequence), CDR1 reads DFQATT and CDR2 reads SNEGSKA. V is reduced by 5 bases and J by 5 bases, leaving a spacing of 9 bases between them. Recombination joined TRBV20-1 with TRBJ1-2; tentative D gene TRBD1, with 6 bases matching. Material: PBMCs from the stem cell graft donor, obtained from the stem cell graft. The sequence was collected from a human donor who donated a stem cell graft to a child with acute myeloid leukemia. The DNA is TGCAGTGCTCCAGGGGTGTATGGCTACACCTTC. Its translation is CSAPGVYGYTF.